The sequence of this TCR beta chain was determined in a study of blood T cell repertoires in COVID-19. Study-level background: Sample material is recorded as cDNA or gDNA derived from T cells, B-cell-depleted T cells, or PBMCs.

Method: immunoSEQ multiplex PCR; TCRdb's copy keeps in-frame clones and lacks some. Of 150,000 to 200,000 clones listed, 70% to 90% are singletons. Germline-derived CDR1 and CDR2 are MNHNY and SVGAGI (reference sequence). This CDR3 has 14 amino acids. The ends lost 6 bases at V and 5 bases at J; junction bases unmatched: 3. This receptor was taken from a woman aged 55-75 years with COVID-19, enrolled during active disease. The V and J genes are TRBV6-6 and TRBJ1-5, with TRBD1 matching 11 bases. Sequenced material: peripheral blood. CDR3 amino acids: CASSRDRGDQPQHF. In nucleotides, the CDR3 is TGTGCCAGCAGCCGGGACAGGGGGGATCAGCCCCAGCATTTT.